These T cell receptor beta chains were read from a single sample in a study of blood T cells in healthy people across ages. TCRdb reanalysed the 5' RACE reads using MiXCR and keeps one entry per CDR3 protein. The sample includes more than 650,000 distinct CDR3 sequences, 22% seen only once; the top ten take around 22%. The specimen was blood. Receptors were obtained from a man aged 70 or older in good health. CDR3s leave out the opening cysteine and the closing phenylalanine or tryptophan. D genes are given only for firm matches.

>-|TRBV12-3/TRBV12-4|TRBJ2-3|13
ASSSNGRTTDTQY
>-|TRBV6-2/TRBV6-3|TRBJ2-1|12
TSSYAASSHEQF
>-|TRBV7-2|TRBJ2-1|14
ASSLYGGQPGNEQF
>-|TRBV5-1|TRBJ2-3|15
ASTPGWWGSFTDAQY
>-|TRBV20-1|TRBJ2-2|9
SAQTTGELF
>-|TRBV9|-|14
ASSQTDRRYWETQY
>-|TRBV12-3/TRBV12-4|TRBJ2-1|11
ASSLGVPNEQF
>-|TRBV19|TRBJ2-3|12
ASSHGASRDTQY
>TRBD2|TRBV7-2|TRBJ2-1|13
ASSLVALAANEQF
>TRBD2|TRBV2|TRBJ2-5|11
ASTFRLAGVGY
>-|TRBV7-9|TRBJ2-3|12
ASTQALARGAQY
>-|TRBV20-1|TRBJ2-5|12
SARDPGLGETQY
>-|TRBV29-1|TRBJ1-1|10
SVRDKGTEAF
>-|TRBV12-3/TRBV12-4|TRBJ2-6|14
ASSLGQWDGANVLT
>TRBD1|TRBV7-9|TRBJ1-5|13
ASSPGQGLGQPQH
>TRBD2|TRBV6-6|TRBJ2-1|12
ASTRGSRYNEQF
>-|TRBV29-1|-|12
SGEGTDRYNEQF
>-|TRBV15|-|11
ATSRDSDYEQY
>-|TRBV12-3/TRBV12-4|TRBJ2-3|9
ASSFVDTQY
>TRBD1|TRBV6-5|TRBJ1-1|13
ASSRQGLGYTEAF
>-|TRBV7-6|TRBJ2-1|16
ASSTGPLIGRSDNEQF
>TRBD2|TRBV2|TRBJ2-2|14
ASSWTSGGTTGELF
>-|TRBV28|TRBJ2-1|15
ASSSPLALGVYNEQF
>TRBD2|TRBV6-2/TRBV6-3|TRBJ2-3|15
ASSYIQLAGTTDTQY
>-|TRBV12-3/TRBV12-4|TRBJ2-4|13
ASSLGGQPANIQY
>-|TRBV5-1|TRBJ1-4|14
ASSSGVGTISEKLF
>TRBD2|TRBV12-5|TRBJ2-1|15
ASGLSSGTSSYNEQF
>TRBD2|TRBV10-3|TRBJ2-3|13
AIPQRTSSTDTQY
>TRBD1|TRBV4-2|TRBJ1-1|15
ASSQAVGGQAGTEAF
>-|TRBV28|TRBJ1-2|12
ASSFPSSPSGYT
>-|TRBV20-1|TRBJ1-5|11
SAPAGVDQPQH
>TRBD1|TRBV24-1|TRBJ2-5|11
ATSERDRETQY
>-|TRBV15|TRBJ2-4|16
ATSMILGAGGAKNIQY
>-|TRBV18|TRBJ2-3|14
ASSPRQSSSTDTQY
>-|TRBV20-1|TRBJ2-1|12
SASLGGSYNEQF
>-|TRBV7-2|TRBJ1-1|12
ASSPSWGTTEAF
>-|TRBV5-1|TRBJ1-1|13
ASSLVQGSGTEAF
>-|TRBV27|TRBJ1-4|13
ASSPRQTANEKLF
>-|TRBV20-1|TRBJ1-4|11
SARRTSYEKLF
>-|TRBV20-1|TRBJ2-5|11
SARRTVQETQY
>-|TRBV28|TRBJ1-4|14
ASSFLQDGDNEKLF
>-|TRBV5-1|TRBJ2-7|12
ASSLDGAINEQY
>-|TRBV5-1|TRBJ1-3|13
ASSLDREYGNTIY
>TRBD1|TRBV29-1|TRBJ2-5|11
SVEETGEETQY
>TRBD2|TRBV20-1|TRBJ2-5|15
SARDRTSGGTPETQY
>TRBD2|TRBV12-3/TRBV12-4|TRBJ2-5|14
ASSFRQSGVQETQY
>TRBD2|TRBV18|TRBJ2-3|14
ASSPVTSPSTDTQY
>-|TRBV10-3|TRBJ1-2|11
AISPEGTYGYT
>-|TRBV4-1|TRBJ2-4|12
ASTRDRTGNIQY
>-|TRBV7-7|TRBJ2-2|12
TSRQDRNTGELF